This T cell receptor (beta chain) appears in the sequencing data of a study of CD8+ T cells in alopecia areata. Extraction and reverse transcription of RNA yielded cDNA as the sequencing template. Here immunoSEQ multiplex PCR was the method, and the copy in TCRdb shows in-frame clones only, minus some. The sample holds about 110,000 clones, around 55% seen once. On this clone: The antigen is unknown.

The germline V gene has CDR1 SEHNR and CDR2 FQNEAQ (reference sequence). Trimming took 5 bases from V and 8 from J, leaving 19 bases between them. The CDR3 is 15 residues long. Points from the study as a whole: Lesional scalp, notably in alopecia totalis/universalis, had clonality above that of normal scalp.

The chain employs TRBV7-9 and TRBJ1-5; D ambiguous. This TCR was recovered from a human donor in good health. The sequencing sample was made of CD8+ T cells sorted from blood. This CDR3 reads CASSPPGGETEPQHF. The CDR3 DNA sequence: TGTGCCAGCAGCCCTCCGGGAGGAGAAACGGAGCCCCAGCATTTT.